A single T cell receptor beta chain is shown here with its context. With 60 Vbeta and 13 Jbeta primers, the PCR was carried out. Sequencing used immunoSEQ multiplex PCR; TCRdb keeps in-frame clones, though not all of them. Among around 190,000 clones listed, 70% to 75% were seen once. CDR1 is LNHDA, CDR2 SQIVND, per germline (reference sequence). There are 15 residues in the CDR3. The data were taken from a study of cytomegalovirus exposure and HLA in healthy donors. The source is a woman between 25 and 40 years old in good health and CMV-seropositive. The chain couples TRBV19 to TRBJ2-2, with D perhaps matching TRBD2 (6 bases). What was sequenced was PBMCs. The chain's CDR3 is CATGLRALNTGELFF. The CDR3, as DNA: TGTGCGACGGGACTCCGAGCCCTTAACACCGGGGAGCTGTTTTTT.